This TCR beta chain is from a study of memory CD4+ T cells and cytomegalovirus serostatus. Clones were sequenced by immunoSEQ multiplex PCR, and TCRdb holds only the in-frame ones, with some missing. The sample has over 65,000 clones; 75% to 80% are singletons. Single viable CD3+CD4+CD8-CD45RO+ cells were sorted as the memory CD4+ T cells. Serum IgG to CMV pp150, pp28, p38 and p52 defined serostatus. Total CD4+ T cells were enriched by CD4 positive selection. Germline CDR1 reads MGHRA; CDR2 reads YSYEKL. The ends lost 1 base at V and 3 bases at J; junction bases unmatched: 1. This CDR3 region has 15 residues.

The source of this sequence is an adult in good health and CMV-seropositive. The source material was memory CD4+ T cells from blood. The chain has TRBV4-1 and TRBJ2-1, with 9 bases identical to TRBD1. The CDR3 nucleotides are TGCGCCAGCAGCCAAGGGACAGGGGTCTACAATGAGCAGTTCTTC. Translation gives CASSQGTGVYNEQFF.